This TCR beta chain was sequenced in a study of T cells in Graves' hyperthyroidism and ophthalmopathy. Study as a whole: Peripheral blood collection took place at initial diagnosis, before any treatment.

Researchers took RNA transcripts and amplified the TCR beta CDR3 regions from them. The study used the HTBI primer set for a first-round RT-PCR of the TCR CDR3. A single record per CDR3 protein comes from TCRdb applying MiXCR to the multiplex PCR reads. This sample has about 210,000 distinct CDR3 sequences, with 15% to 20% found just once. With 6 bases clipped from V and 3 bases from J, the junction kept 15 bases outside the gene matches. This CDR3 region has 16 residues. CDR1 and CDR2 from the germline V gene are DFQATT and SNEGSKA (reference sequence). Fresh peripheral blood, around 10 ml of it, supplied the PBMCs. Points from the study as a whole: Among thyroid clonotypes expanded above 0.001, most also appeared in blood. In simple terms, a model built on 13 V-J features told ophthalmopathy apart from stable hyperthyroidism.

This clonotype was observed many times. What it binds is unknown. Sequencing was performed on blood. The TCR originated in a man in his fifties with Graves' hyperthyroidism. This chain joins TRBV20-1 and TRBJ1-2, with 8 bases identical to TRBD1. The CDR3 DNA follows: TGCAGTGCCATAAAGCCGACAGGGGTAATGGACTATGGCTACACCTTC. It codes for CSAIKPTGVMDYGYTF.